Below are 31 T cell receptor beta chains sequenced from a single sample in a study of breast tumors, draining lymph nodes, adjacent tissues. TCRdb fed the multiplex PCR reads into MiXCR, producing one record per CDR3 protein. The table records more than 200,000 distinct CDR3 sequences, less than 40% of them present only once. Samples came from axillary lymph nodes draining the breast cancer. Sequencing used axillary lymph node tissue. These receptors originate from a female donor with breast cancer. Some clones in this sample may be carry-over from other donors' samples.

V is TRBV6-5 and J is TRBJ1-2; TRBD1 matches at 8 bases. The CDR3 totals 16 residues. In germline, CDR1 is MNHEY, CDR2 SVGAGI. V shed 8 bases and J 4 bases; nucleotides not matched to a gene: 15. CDR3 region: CASALRTGPPIYGYTF. CDR3 sequence (DNA): TGTGCCAGCGCACTAAGGACAGGGCCCCCTATCTATGGCTACACCTTC.

This clonotype showed up many times. The chain employs TRBV29-1 and TRBJ1-6; 7 nucleotides align to TRBD1. This CDR3 spans 12 amino acids. Germline CDR1 reads SQVTM; CDR2 reads ANQGSEA. Trimming at V came to 7 bases and at J to 7 bases, leaving 4 bases not matched to a gene. CDR3 sequence reads: CSAGTANSPLHF. CDR3 nucleotides: TGCAGCGCCGGGACAGCGAATTCACCCCTCCACTTT. The full variable domain, in which reference TRBV29-1 and TRBJ1-6 provide the parts outside the CDR3, is SAVISQKPSRDICQRGTSLTIQCQVDSQVTMMFWYRQQPGQSLTLIATANQGSEATYESGFVIDKFPISRPNLTFSTLTVSNMSPEDSSIYLCSAGTANSPLHFGNGTRLTVT.

This clonotype was picked up many times. The chain carries TRBV12-3 or TRBV12-4 and TRBJ1-4; no clear D gene. V was shortened by 6 bases and J by 8 bases, with 10 bases between the two germline ends. The CDR3 is 12 residues long. CDR3: CASREVSEKLFF. As DNA, the CDR3 is TGTGCCAGCAGGGAGGTATCGGAAAAACTGTTTTTT.

This clonotype was seen many times. The genes are TRBV10-3 and TRBJ2-7, with D uncertain. The CDR3 extends over 16 amino acids. V was clipped by 0 bases and J by 3 bases, with 15 bases between them. The germline CDR1 and CDR2 sequences are ENHRY and SYGVKD. The CDR3 loop is CAISESDARLGYEQYF. CDR3 DNA sequence: TGTGCCATCAGTGAGTCGGACGCGCGGTTGGGCTACGAGCAGTACTTC.

On this clonotype itself: A read error may explain this, as a much larger clone is one base away. The CDR3 here is CATRHTNTDTQYF. For the CDR3, the DNA is TGTGCCACCCGGCACACCAACACAGATACGCAGTATTTT. The chain combines TRBV6-1 with TRBJ2-3; the D is unclear. The ends were cut back, 10 bases at V and 2 bases at J, with 13 bases in the middle. Germline V gives CDR1 MNHNS, CDR2 SASEGT. This CDR3 region has 13 residues.

This clonotype appeared many times. The chain joins TRBV19 to TRBJ2-7, with D possibly matching TRBD2 (6 bases). From germline, CDR1 is LNHDA and CDR2 SQIVND (reference sequence). Trimming took off 3 bases at V and 2 bases at J, with 11 bases between the two ends. This CDR3 is 14 amino acids long. In DNA form, the CDR3 reads TGTGCCAGTAGTATCGGTGGGAGGACCTACGAGCAGTACTTC. Its protein product is CASSIGGRTYEQYF.

This clonotype has ten or more counts. The rearrangement uses TRBV24-1 and TRBJ2-5, with 8 bases aligning to TRBD2. The V and J ends lost 9 bases and 0 bases, in that order; junction bases with no gene match: 5. The germline CDR1 and CDR2 sequences are KGHDR and SFDVKD. This CDR3 comprises 14 residues. CDR3 nucleotides: TGTGCCACCCGTGCGGGAGGTAACCAAGAGACCCAGTACTTC. It codes for CATRAGGNQETQYF.

This clonotype was seen at least ten times. The rearrangement uses TRBV4-1 and TRBJ2-3, with TRBD2 identical over 14 bases. Per the germline V gene, CDR1 is MGHRA and CDR2 is YSYEKL. The J segment lost 2 bases and the V segment lost 0 bases, leaving 13 bases of the junction unmatched. The CDR3 covers 21 residues. CDR3 DNA sequence: TGCGCCAGCAGCCAAGATCCACCGGGACTAGCGGGAGTGGACCCCACAGATACGCAGTATTTT. It translates to CASSQDPPGLAGVDPTDTQYF.

This clonotype was counted once. The CDR3 end shows no conserved phenylalanine or tryptophan, and so a read error is likely. The gene calls are TRBV4-1 and TRBJ1-6; perhaps TRBD1 as D (5 bases). The CDR3 runs to 15 residues. Germline V gives CDR1 MGHRA, CDR2 YSYEKL. The V end was cut by 4 bases, the J end by 6 bases, with 13 bases between. The CDR3 bases are TGCGCCAGCAGCCTCCGGATGACAGTTAATTCACCCCTCCACTCT. Its protein product is CASSLRMTVNSPLHS.

This clonotype was detected ten times or more. The rearrangement uses TRBV2 and TRBJ1-6, with TRBD1 matching 8 bases. V trimming: 7 bases; J trimming: 7 bases; junction bases outside the gene matches: 9. The CDR3 spans 15 residues. Germline CDR1 reads SNHLY; CDR2 reads FYNNEI. CDR3 sequence: CASTQDRAPNSPLHF. CDR3 bases: TGTGCCAGCACCCAGGACAGGGCCCCGAATTCACCCCTCCACTTT.

The CDR3 sequence: CSARASWGPNEKLFF. In DNA, the CDR3 is TGCAGTGCTAGAGCCTCATGGGGCCCGAATGAAAAACTGTTTTTT. The gene calls are TRBV20-1 and TRBJ1-4, with D maybe TRBD1 (5 bases). CDR1 DFQATT and CDR2 SNEGSKA come from the germline V gene (reference sequence). The V end was cut by 1 base, the J end by 5 bases, with 14 bases between. This CDR3 contains 15 residues.

The J gene is TRBJ1-1, the V gene TRBV29-1; the D gene is possibly TRBD1 (6 bases). Between the trimmed V and J ends, which lost 7 bases and 4 bases, there was a span of 16 bases. The CDR3 has 13 residues. Per the germline V gene, CDR1 is SQVTM and CDR2 is ANQGSEA. The chain's CDR3 is CSATQGQGTEAFF. CDR3 sequence (DNA): TGCAGCGCCACCCAGGGGCAGGGCACTGAAGCTTTCTTT.

This clonotype has at least ten counts. V is TRBV9 and J is TRBJ2-3; 8 positions agree with TRBD2. This CDR3 contains 16 residues. Germline-derived CDR1 and CDR2 are SGDLS and YYNGEE. With 4 bases clipped from V and 0 bases from J, the junction kept 7 bases outside the gene matches. CDR3 sequence: CASSPGGGSSTDTQYF. CDR3 bases: TGTGCCAGCAGCCCCGGGGGGGGATCTAGCACAGATACGCAGTATTTT.

A word on this clonotype: This may arise from a read error, as a much more abundant clone is one base away. This chain uses TRBV5-4 with TRBJ1-4; 11 nucleotides align to TRBD1. The germline gives CDR1 SGHNT, CDR2 YYREEE (reference sequence). The CDR3 covers 16 residues. The J segment lost 10 bases and the V segment lost 4 bases, leaving 12 bases of the junction unmatched. In nucleotides, the CDR3 is TGTGCCAGCAGCCCACGTCCGGGACAGGGGGGTGGAAAACTGTTTTTT. Its translation: CASSPRPGQGGGKLFF.

With regard to this clonotype: This CDR3 fails to terminate in the conserved phenylalanine or tryptophan, so it likely reflects a read error. The DNA is left out, because the CDR3 cannot be placed on it with certainty; the CDR3 is given as TCRdb lists it. The rearrangement joins TRBV27 to TRBJ1-6. The CDR3 region is 8 residues in length, termini included. CDR1 is MNHEY, CDR2 SMNVEV, per germline (reference sequence). The CDR3 is CASSFRSS.

About this clonotype: This clone may be a read error of a much larger clone one base away. The genes are TRBV5-1 and TRBJ2-7, with a weak D call TRBD1 (6 bases). Germline assignment: CDR1 SGHRS and CDR2 YFSETQ. CDR3 length: 13 amino acids. In DNA, the CDR3 is TGCGCCAGCAGCACCGGACAGATCCACGACCAGTACTTC. Its translation: CASSTGQIHDQYF. Filled out from reference TRBV5-1 and TRBJ2-7, the complete variable domain reads KAGVTQTPRYLIKTRGQQVTLSCSPISGHRSVSWYQQTPGQGLQFLFEYFSETQRNKGNFPGRFSGRQFSNSRSEMNVSTLELGDSALYLCASSTGQIHDQYFGPGTRLTVT.

This clonotype was seen ten or more times. V and J are TRBV4-2 and TRBJ2-7; 8 bases align to TRBD2. The CDR3 is 15 amino acids. Germline CDR1 is LGHNA and CDR2 is YNFKEQ. Trimming removed 2 bases from V and 5 bases from J; junction bases left unmatched: 8. The CDR3 DNA reads as TGTGCCAGCAGCCAATTCAGCGGGAGTCTCGACGAGCAGTACTTC. Protein product: CASSQFSGSLDEQYF.

Here the CDR3 DNA reads TGCAGTGCTAGACGGTTAGCGGGATCTTACTCCGAGCAGTACTTC. It encodes CSARRLAGSYSEQYF. The rearrangement uses TRBV20-1 and TRBJ2-7; 8 bases map to TRBD2. The CDR3 runs to 15 residues. Trimming took 2 bases from V and 6 from J; bases not matched to a gene: 12. Per the germline V gene, CDR1 is DFQATT and CDR2 is SNEGSKA (reference sequence).

This clonotype was seen ten or more times. This rearrangement joins TRBV11-2 to TRBJ2-7; 8 bases line up with TRBD1. The length of the CDR3 is 15 residues. Germline trimming cut 3 bases from V and 0 bases from J; bases unmatched to any gene: 4. Germline V lookup: CDR1 SGHAT, CDR2 FQNNGV. Written as DNA, the CDR3 is TGTGCCAGCAGCTTGGGACAGGCCTTCTCCTACGAGCAGTACTTC. This codes for CASSLGQAFSYEQYF.

The V call is TRBV19, the J call TRBJ1-3, with 8 bases fitting TRBD1. This CDR3 comprises 15 residues. Trimming at V came to 4 bases and at J to 9 bases, leaving 11 bases not matched to a gene. CDR1 and CDR2 (germline): LNHDA, SQIVND (reference sequence). CDR3 region: CASSSQGALRSTIYF. CDR3 bases: TGTGCCAGTAGTAGCCAGGGGGCGCTAAGAAGCACCATATATTTT.

This clonotype appeared many times. This chain links TRBV12-3 or TRBV12-4 with TRBJ2-5, with 8 bases that match TRBD1. Germline trimming cut 1 base from V and 4 bases from J; bases unmatched to any gene: 2. CDR3 length equals 14 residues. The CDR3 DNA reads TGTGCCAGCAGTTTAGAGACAGGGGTAGAGACCCAGTACTTC. Its translation is CASSLETGVETQYF.

The sample holds many counts of this clonotype. The V and J genes are TRBV20-1 and TRBJ2-7; D tentatively reads TRBD1 or TRBD2 (5 bases each). The germline CDR1 and CDR2 sequences are DFQATT and SNEGSKA (reference sequence). CDR3 size: 11 residues. For the CDR3, the DNA is TGCAGGGGGACGGACACCTACGAGCAGTACTTC. Its translation is CRGTDTYEQYF.

There are many counts of this clonotype. The chain links TRBV15 to TRBJ1-6; 8 bases agree with TRBD1. Trimming took 4 bases from V and 10 from J; bases not matched to a gene: 6. Germline assignment: CDR1 LNHNV and CDR2 YYDKDF (reference sequence). The CDR3 totals 14 residues. This chain's CDR3 is CATSKGQGNSPLHF. The CDR3 coding sequence is TGTGCCACCAGCAAAGGACAGGGAAACTCACCCCTCCACTTT.

There are many counts of this clonotype. This chain connects TRBV6-6 to TRBJ2-6, with D possibly TRBD1 on 5 matching bases. Trimming cost V 4 bases and J 0 bases, with 7 bases left between them. The CDR3 consists of 15 residues. The germline V gene encodes CDR1 MNHNY and CDR2 SVGAGI (reference sequence). The CDR3 loop is CASSLQDSGANVLTF. In DNA form, the CDR3 reads TGTGCCAGCAGTTTACAGGACTCTGGGGCCAACGTCCTGACTTTC.

On this clonotype: A much larger clone lies one base from this, so it may be a read error. The chain carries TRBV9 and TRBJ2-3, with 8 bases aligning to TRBD1. The V gene's germline CDR1 is SGDLS and CDR2 YYNGEE. The CDR3 extends over 15 amino acids. Trimming took 4 bases from V and 2 from J; bases not matched to a gene: 6. The CDR3 nucleotides read TGTGCCAGCAGCTATGGGACAGGTCACACAGATACGCAGTATTTT. Amino acid sequence: CASSYGTGHTDTQYF.

Ten or more counts support this clonotype. V is TRBV2 and J is TRBJ2-7, with 11 bases aligning to TRBD2. Germline V gene data show CDR1 as SNHLY and CDR2 as FYNNEI. J lost 0 bases, V lost 6 bases, and 7 bases had no gene match. This CDR3 spans 16 amino acids. The CDR3 bases are TGTGCCAGCAGGCCGGGACTAGCGGAGATCTCCTACGAGCAGTACTTC. It yields the protein CASRPGLAEISYEQYF.

This chain connects TRBV9 to TRBJ1-4; D may be TRBD1 (5 bases). The germline V gene encodes CDR1 SGDLS and CDR2 YYNGEE. The CDR3 is 18 amino acids. V dropped 6 bases and J dropped 11 bases, with 32 bases sitting between them. This CDR3 reads CASTASGTSTDWGGKLFF. Here the CDR3 DNA reads TGTGCCAGCACCGCTAGCGGGACTAGCACAGATTGGGGGGGTAAACTGTTTTTT.

Comment on this clonotype: Without the conserved terminal phenylalanine or tryptophan, this CDR3 likely stems from a read error. The limits of the CDR3 on the DNA are not certain, so only TCRdb's listed CDR3 is given. The V gene is TRBV12-3 or TRBV12-4, the J gene TRBJ1-2; the table gives TRBD1 as D, unverified against the DNA. Termini included, the CDR3 measures 11 amino acids. This CDR3 reads CASSHLDRATY.

The rearrangement links TRBV7-3 to TRBJ2-7; TRBD2 matches 10 bases. Germline trimming cut 4 bases from V and 6 bases from J; bases unmatched to any gene: 9. The CDR3 has 15 residues. Germline V gene lookup returns CDR1 SGHTA and CDR2 FQGTGA. CDR3 residues: CASSYGLAGAIEQYF. The CDR3 bases are TGTGCCAGCAGCTACGGGCTAGCGGGAGCAATCGAGCAGTACTTC.

This rearrangement joins TRBV7-8 to TRBJ2-5; D is perhaps TRBD1 or TRBD2 (5 bases each). V lost 10 bases to trimming and J lost 5 bases, with 20 bases between them. The CDR3 totals 14 residues. Germline-derived CDR1 and CDR2 are SGHVS and FQNEAQ. The CDR3 here is CAIAGRATGETQYF. CDR3 coding DNA: TGTGCCATCGCGGGCAGGGCCACCGGGGAGACCCAGTACTTC.

With respect to this clonotype: The junction differs from germline at one of its ends, possibly a read error. This sequence joins TRBV6-5 and TRBJ2-2, with D maybe TRBD2 (5 bases). This CDR3 is built from 16 residues. CDR1 and CDR2 (germline): MNHEY, SVGAGI. Written as DNA, the CDR3 is TGTGCCAGCAGTCACTCTCGGGTAGCGAGGGTCGGGGAGCTGTTTTTT. It is translated as CASSHSRVARVGELFF.